The TCR beta chain under discussion was sequenced for a study of blood T cell repertoires in COVID-19. On the study more broadly: The origin of the acute and convalescent COVID-19 samples was the United States, Italy and Spain. Sample material is recorded as cDNA or gDNA derived from T cells, B-cell-depleted T cells, or PBMCs.

Only a few counts were recorded for this clone. Germline V gene lookup returns CDR1 SEHNR and CDR2 FQNEAQ (reference sequence). There are 15 residues in the CDR3. Unmatched junction bases numbered 5, after V lost 4 bases and J lost 6 bases. Original handling: Amplification of reference gene primers provided the estimated nucleated cell counts. Profiled with immunoSEQ multiplex PCR; TCRdb holds only in-frame clones, not every one. V and J calls and clone size are those listed in that table; D and trimming were worked out from the DNA. The sample includes 47,000 or so clones, around 82% of them seen just once.

The sample was peripheral blood. This clonotype was obtained from a woman in her fifties or sixties with acute or convalescent COVID-19. V usage is TRBV7-9 and J usage is TRBJ2-7; TRBD2 aligns across 14 bases. The CDR3 nucleotides read TGTGCCAGCAGCTCGGGACTAGCGGGAGTAGGCGAGCAGTACTTC. This translates into CASSSGLAGVGEQYF.